This T cell receptor (beta chain) was captured by sequencing in a study of T cells in tuberculosis. Assay: immunoSEQ multiplex PCR; the TCRdb copy retains only in-frame clones and omits some. The data hold some 26,000 clones, with more than 90% observed a single time. In regard to this clone: Antigen: not known.

In germline, CDR1 is MGHRA, CDR2 YSYEKL. The V and J ends lost 1 base and 8 bases respectively, with 20 bases between them. The CDR3 length is 17 residues. Study-wide points: Active tuberculosis TCR-alpha repertoires lay closer to GMM-specific TCRs than IGRA-negative controls, suggesting clonal expansion.

Each donor contributed roughly 100,000 T cells on average, unsorted. The TCR originated in a donor aged 10-30 years with latent tuberculosis or without tuberculosis infection. Some clones in this sample may be carry-over from other donors' samples. The chain is built from TRBV4-1 and TRBJ1-4, with D possibly matching TRBD1 (6 bases). The sequenced material came from PBMCs. The CDR3 loop is CASSQVLQNLGGEKLFF. As DNA, the CDR3 is TGCGCCAGCAGCCAAGTTCTCCAAAACCTAGGGGGAGAAAAACTGTTTTTT.